Sequencing of this T cell receptor beta chain was carried out in a study of early T cells in non-severe SARS-CoV-2 infection. TCRdb fed the 5' RACE reads into MiXCR, producing one record per CDR3 protein. The data contain over 15,000 distinct CDR3 sequences, about 5% of them singletons. The V gene end was trimmed by 2 bases and the J gene end by 3 bases; junction bases not matched to a gene: 10. Germline assignment: CDR1 DFQATT and CDR2 SNEGSKA (reference sequence). This CDR3 is 18 amino acids long. This clonotype was recorded at least ten times. The chain has TRBV20-1 and TRBJ2-3; 14 nucleotides align to TRBD2. The sequenced material came from whole blood. The receptor comes from an adult who was a healthcare worker with PCR-confirmed SARS-CoV-2 infection or an uninfected control (not recorded which). The CDR3 is CSARPETGTSGSTDTQYF. The CDR3 DNA reads TGCAGTGCTAGACCGGAAACCGGGACTAGCGGGAGTACAGATACGCAGTATTTT.